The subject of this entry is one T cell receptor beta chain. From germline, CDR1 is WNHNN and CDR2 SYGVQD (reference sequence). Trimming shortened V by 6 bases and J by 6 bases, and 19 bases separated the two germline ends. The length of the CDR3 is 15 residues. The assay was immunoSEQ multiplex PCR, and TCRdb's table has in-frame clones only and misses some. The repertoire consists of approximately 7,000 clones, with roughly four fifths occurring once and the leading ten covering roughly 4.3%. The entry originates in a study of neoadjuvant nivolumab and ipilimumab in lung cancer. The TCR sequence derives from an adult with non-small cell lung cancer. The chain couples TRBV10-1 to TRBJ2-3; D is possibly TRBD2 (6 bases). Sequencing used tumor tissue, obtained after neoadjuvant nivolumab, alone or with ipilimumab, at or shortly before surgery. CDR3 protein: CASSEIRTIQDTQYF. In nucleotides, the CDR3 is TGCGCCAGCAGCGAGATTAGGACTATCCAGGATACGCAGTATTTT.